The sequence of this T cell receptor beta chain was determined in a study of beta chain features in type 1 diabetes. All of the isolated RNA was reverse transcribed, so expressed TCRB transcripts were sequenced. Using immunoSEQ multiplex PCR, the repertoire was profiled, and TCRdb retains in-frame clones only, with some absent. The profile shows 900,000 or so clones, 15% to 20% of them singletons. Sequencing used naive CD4+ T cells from blood. The receptor comes from a woman between 18 and 30 years old in good health.

CDR3 DNA sequence: TGTGCCAGCAGCCCCGCCAGCGGGAGTTCCTACGAGCAGTACTTC. Translation gives CASSPASGSSYEQYF. The chain uses TRBV7-3 and TRBJ2-7; TRBD2 agrees at 8 bases. There are 15 residues in the CDR3. CDR1 is SGHTA and CDR2 is FQGTGA in the germline V gene. V shed 5 bases and J 1 base; nucleotides not matched to a gene: 7.